A single T cell receptor beta chain is shown here with its context. Its antigen is currently unknown. Per germline, CDR1 GTSNPN and CDR2 SVGIG (reference sequence). V dropped 4 bases and J dropped 8; count of bases not matched to a gene: 10. This CDR3 spans 13 amino acids. The record originates from a study of OX40 agonist ivuxolimab in advanced cancers. Regarding the study as a whole: Both CD4+ and CD8+ T cell populations in blood had undergone clonal expansion by week 6 at 0.1 to 3.0 mg/kg.

Sequencing used immunoSEQ multiplex PCR; TCRdb keeps in-frame clones, though not all of them. The table has some 59,000 clones, under 90% seen once. This sequence was found in an adult with an advanced solid tumor such as melanoma, head and neck, liver or kidney cancer. The material was CD4+ or CD8+ T cells sorted from blood, obtained in a trial of the OX40 agonist ivuxolimab. The rearrangement uses TRBV30 and TRBJ1-2, with 7 bases identical to TRBD1. The CDR3 protein is CAWTTDRAGGYTF. CDR3 DNA sequence: TGTGCCTGGACCACCGACAGGGCGGGAGGCTACACCTTC.